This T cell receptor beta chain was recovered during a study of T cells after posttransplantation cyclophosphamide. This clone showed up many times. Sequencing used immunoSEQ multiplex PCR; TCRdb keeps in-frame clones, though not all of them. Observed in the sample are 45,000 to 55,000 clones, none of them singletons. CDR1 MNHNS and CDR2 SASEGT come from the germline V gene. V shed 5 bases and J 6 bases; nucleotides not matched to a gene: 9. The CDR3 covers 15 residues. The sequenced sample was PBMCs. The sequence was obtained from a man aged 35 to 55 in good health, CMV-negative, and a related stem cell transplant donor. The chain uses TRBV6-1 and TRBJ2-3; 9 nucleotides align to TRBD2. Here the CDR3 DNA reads TGTGCCAGCAGTTCAGGTAGCGGGAGTGTCGATACGCAGTATTTT. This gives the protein CASSSGSGSVDTQYF.